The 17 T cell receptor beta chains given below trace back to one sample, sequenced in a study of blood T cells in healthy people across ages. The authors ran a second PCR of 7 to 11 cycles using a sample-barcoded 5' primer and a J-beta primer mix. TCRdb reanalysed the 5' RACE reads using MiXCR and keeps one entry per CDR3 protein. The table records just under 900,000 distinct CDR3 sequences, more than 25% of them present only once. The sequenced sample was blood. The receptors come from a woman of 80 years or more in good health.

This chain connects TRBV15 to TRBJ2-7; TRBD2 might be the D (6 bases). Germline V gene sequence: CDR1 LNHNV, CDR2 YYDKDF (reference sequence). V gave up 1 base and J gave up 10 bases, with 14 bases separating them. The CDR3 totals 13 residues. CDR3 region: CATSRAGGEAQYF. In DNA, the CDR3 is TGTGCCACCAGCAGAGCGGGTGGGGAGGCCCAGTACTTC.

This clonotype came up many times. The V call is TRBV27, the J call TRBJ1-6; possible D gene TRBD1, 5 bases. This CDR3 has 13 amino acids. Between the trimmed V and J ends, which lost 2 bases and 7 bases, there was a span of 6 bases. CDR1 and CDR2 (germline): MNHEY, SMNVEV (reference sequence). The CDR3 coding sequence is TGTGCCAGCAGTTTAAAGGGGAATTCACCCCTCCACTTT. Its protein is CASSLKGNSPLHF.

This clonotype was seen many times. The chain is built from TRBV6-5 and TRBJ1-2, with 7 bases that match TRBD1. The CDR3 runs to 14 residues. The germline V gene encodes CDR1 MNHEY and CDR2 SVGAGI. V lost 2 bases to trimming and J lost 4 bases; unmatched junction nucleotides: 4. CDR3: CASSYGTARYGYTF. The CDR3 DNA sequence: TGTGCCAGCAGTTACGGGACAGCGCGCTATGGCTACACCTTC.

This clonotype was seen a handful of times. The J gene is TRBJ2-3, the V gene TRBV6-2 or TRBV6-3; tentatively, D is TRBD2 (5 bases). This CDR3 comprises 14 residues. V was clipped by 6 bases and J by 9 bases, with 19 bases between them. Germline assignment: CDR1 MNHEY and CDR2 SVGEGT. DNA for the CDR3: TGTGCCAGCAGAAACGGAGGCCCTCAAGGCACGCAGTATTTT. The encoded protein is CASRNGGPQGTQYF.

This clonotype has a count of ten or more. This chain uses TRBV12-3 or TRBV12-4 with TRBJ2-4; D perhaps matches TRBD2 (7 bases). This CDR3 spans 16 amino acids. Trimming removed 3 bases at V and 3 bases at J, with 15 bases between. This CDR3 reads CASSFGGGAVKNIQYF. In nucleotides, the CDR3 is TGTGCCAGCAGTTTCGGTGGGGGGGCAGTCAAAAACATTCAGTACTTC.

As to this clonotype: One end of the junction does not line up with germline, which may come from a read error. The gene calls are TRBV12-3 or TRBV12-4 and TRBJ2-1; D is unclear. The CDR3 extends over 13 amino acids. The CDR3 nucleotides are TGTGCCAGCAGGTTAGTTGGGCGGAATGAGCAGTTCTTC. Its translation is CASRLVGRNEQFF.

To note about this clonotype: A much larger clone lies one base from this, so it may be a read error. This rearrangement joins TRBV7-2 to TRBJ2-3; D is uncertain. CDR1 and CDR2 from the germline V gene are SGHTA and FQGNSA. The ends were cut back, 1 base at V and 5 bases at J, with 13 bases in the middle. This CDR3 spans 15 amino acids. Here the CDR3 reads CASSLDETSVDTQYF. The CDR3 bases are TGTGCCAGCAGCTTAGACGAGACTTCAGTAGATACGCAGTATTTT.

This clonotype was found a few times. CDR3 protein: CASSKTRERGRAGIMETQYF. For the CDR3, the DNA is TGTGCCAGCAGCAAAACAAGGGAAAGGGGGCGAGCGGGGATAATGGAGACCCAGTACTTC. The chain is built from TRBV28 and TRBJ2-7; D may match TRBD1 or TRBD2 (7 bases each). The assigned J gene may be wrong: the sequence end matches TRBJ2-5 better. Germline loops: CDR1 MDHEN, CDR2 SYDVKM. The CDR3 consists of 20 residues.

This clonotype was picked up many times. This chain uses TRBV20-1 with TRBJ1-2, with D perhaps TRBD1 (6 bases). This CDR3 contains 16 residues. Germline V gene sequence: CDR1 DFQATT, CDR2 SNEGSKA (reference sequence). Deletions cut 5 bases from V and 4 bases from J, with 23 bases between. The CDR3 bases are TGCAGTGCTGGCCGACAGGCCCCATCCTTTTTCTATGGCTACACCTTC. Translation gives CSAGRQAPSFFYGYTF.

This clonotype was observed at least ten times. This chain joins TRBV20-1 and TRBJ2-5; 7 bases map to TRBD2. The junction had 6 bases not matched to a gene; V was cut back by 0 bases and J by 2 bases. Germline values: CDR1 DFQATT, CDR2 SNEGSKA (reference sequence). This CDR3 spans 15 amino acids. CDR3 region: CSARDWWEGQETQYF. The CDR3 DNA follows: TGCAGTGCTAGAGATTGGTGGGAGGGACAAGAGACCCAGTACTTC.

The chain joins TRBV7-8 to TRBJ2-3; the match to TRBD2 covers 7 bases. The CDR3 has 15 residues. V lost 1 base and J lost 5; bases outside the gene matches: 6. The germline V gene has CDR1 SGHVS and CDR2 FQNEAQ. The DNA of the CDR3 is TGTGCCAGCAGCTTAGGGTCCCAGCGGGGAGATACGCAGTATTTT. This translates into CASSLGSQRGDTQYF. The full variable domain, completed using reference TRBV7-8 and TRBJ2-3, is GAGVSQSPRYKVAKRGQDVALRCDPISGHVSLFWYQQALGQGPEFLTYFQNEAQLDKSGLPSDRFFAERPEGSVSTLKIQRTQQEDSAVYLCASSLGSQRGDTQYFGPGTRLTVL.

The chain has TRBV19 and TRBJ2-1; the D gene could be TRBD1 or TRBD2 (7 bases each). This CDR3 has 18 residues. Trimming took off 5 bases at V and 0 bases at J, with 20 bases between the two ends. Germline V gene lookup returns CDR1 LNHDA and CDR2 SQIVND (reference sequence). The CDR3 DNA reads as TGTGCCAGTAGTTCCCAGGGAGGGGGCGTATTCTCCTACAATGAGCAGTTCTTC. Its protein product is CASSSQGGGVFSYNEQFF.

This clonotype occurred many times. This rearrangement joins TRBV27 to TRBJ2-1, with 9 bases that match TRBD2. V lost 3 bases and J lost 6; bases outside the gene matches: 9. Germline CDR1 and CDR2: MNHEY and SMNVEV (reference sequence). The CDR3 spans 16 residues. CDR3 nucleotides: TGTGCCAGCAGTTTCTTGGCTAGCGGGGCTCTCAATGAGCAGTTCTTC. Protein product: CASSFLASGALNEQFF.

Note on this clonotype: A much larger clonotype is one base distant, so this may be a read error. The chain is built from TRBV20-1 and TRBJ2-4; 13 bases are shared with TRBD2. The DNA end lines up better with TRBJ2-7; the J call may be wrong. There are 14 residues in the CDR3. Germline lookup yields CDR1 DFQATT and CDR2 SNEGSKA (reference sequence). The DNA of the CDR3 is TGCAGTGCTAAACGGACTAGCGGGAGTAACGAGCAGTACTTC. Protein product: CSAKRTSGSNEQYF.

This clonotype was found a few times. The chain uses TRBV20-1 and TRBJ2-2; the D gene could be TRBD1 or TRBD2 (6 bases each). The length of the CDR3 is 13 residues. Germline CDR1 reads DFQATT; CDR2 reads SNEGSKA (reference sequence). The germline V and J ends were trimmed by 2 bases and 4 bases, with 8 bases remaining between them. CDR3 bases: TGCAGTGCTAGACGGGGGCCCACCGGGGAGCTGTTTTTT. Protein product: CSARRGPTGELFF.

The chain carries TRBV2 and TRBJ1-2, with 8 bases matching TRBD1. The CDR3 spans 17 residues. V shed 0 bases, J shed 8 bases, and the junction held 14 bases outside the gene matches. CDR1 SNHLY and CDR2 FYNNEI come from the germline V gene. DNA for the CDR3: TGTGCCAGCAGTGAAGCGCTTAGGGCAGGGGGCGAACGGGGCTACACCTTC. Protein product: CASSEALRAGGERGYTF.

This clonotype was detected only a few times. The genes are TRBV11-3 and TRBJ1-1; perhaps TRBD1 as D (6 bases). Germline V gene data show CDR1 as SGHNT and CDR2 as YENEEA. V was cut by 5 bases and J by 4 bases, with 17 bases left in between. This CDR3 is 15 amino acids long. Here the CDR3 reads CASSIAGVAGTEAFF. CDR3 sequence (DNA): TGTGCCAGCAGCATCGCAGGGGTCGCAGGCACTGAAGCTTTCTTT.